Below, 3 T cell receptor beta chains from the same sample are listed, as sequenced in a study of cytomegalovirus exposure and HLA in healthy donors (TCRdb year 2017). Libraries were prepared through the immunoSEQ multiplex PCR assay. For the multiplex PCR, a mixture combining 60 forward primers for TCR Vbeta segments and 13 reverse primers for TCR Jbeta segments was used. In its TCRdb copy, this immuneACCESS table keeps in-frame sequences only and misses some clones. Where compared with another copy, unresolved V genes explain less than half of these, and the others have no known cause. The sample data list 110,000 to 150,000 clones, and roughly 62% of these were observed just once. Of the sample, around 4% is held by the ten largest clones. Sequencing used PBMCs. The receptors were gathered from a man aged 55 to 70 in good health and CMV-seronegative.

The V gene is TRBV19, the J gene TRBJ2-1; TRBD2 agrees at 9 bases. Germline lookup yields CDR1 LNHDA and CDR2 SQIVND (reference sequence). V shed 6 bases, J shed 2 bases, and the junction held 5 bases outside the gene matches. The CDR3 is 15 amino acids. In nucleotides, the CDR3 is TGTGCCAGTAGCTATCTAGCGGGGCCCTACAATGAGCAGTTCTTC. Residues: CASSYLAGPYNEQFF. Together with reference TRBV19 and TRBJ2-1, the CDR3 gives the full variable domain: DGGITQSPKYLFRKEGQNVTLSCEQNLNHDAMYWYRQDPGQGLRLIYYSQIVNDFQKGDIAEGYSVSREKKESFPLTVTSAQKNPTAFYLCASSYLAGPYNEQFFGPGTRLTVL.

The chain combines TRBV12-5 with TRBJ1-1, with 7 bases lining up with TRBD1. CDR3 length: 16 residues. With 1 base clipped from V and 1 base from J, the junction kept 6 bases outside the gene matches. In germline, CDR1 is LGHNT, CDR2 FRNRAP. The CDR3 loop is CASGLATTGRNTEAFF. DNA for the CDR3: TGTGCTAGTGGTTTGGCCACGACAGGGAGGAACACTGAAGCTTTCTTT. Full variable domain (remainder filled in from reference TRBV12-5 and TRBJ1-1): DARVTQTPRHKVTEMGQEVTMRCQPILGHNTVFWYRQTMMQGLELLAYFRNRAPLDDSGMPKDRFSAEMPDATLATLKIQPSEPRDSAVYFCASGLATTGRNTEAFFGQGTRLTVV.

The J gene is TRBJ2-5, the V gene TRBV10-3; D is unclear. Trimming shortened V by 2 bases and J by 4 bases, and 11 bases separated the two germline ends. The germline V gene has CDR1 ENHRY and CDR2 SYGVKD. The CDR3 contains 14 residues. CDR3 coding DNA: TGTGCCATCAGTGAGGGCAGCCAGGTAGAGACCCAGTACTTC. Amino acid sequence: CAISEGSQVETQYF.